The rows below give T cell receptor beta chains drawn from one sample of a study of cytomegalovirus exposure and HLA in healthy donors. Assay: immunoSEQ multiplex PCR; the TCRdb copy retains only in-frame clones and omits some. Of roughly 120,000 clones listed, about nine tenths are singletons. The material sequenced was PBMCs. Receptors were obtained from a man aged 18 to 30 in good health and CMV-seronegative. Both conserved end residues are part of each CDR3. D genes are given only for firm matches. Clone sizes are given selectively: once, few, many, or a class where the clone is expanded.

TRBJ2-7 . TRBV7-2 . TGTGCCAGCAGCCCCTTGGCCAGGGATGATTTTCAGCAGTACTTC CASSPLARDDFQQYF
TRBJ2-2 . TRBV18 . TGTGCCAGCTCATCGCTGGGGGCCGGCGGGGAGCTGTTTTTT CASSSLGAGGELFF
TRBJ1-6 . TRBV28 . TGTGCCAGCAGGCCACCCGGGATCTATAATTCACCCCTCCACTTT CASRPPGIYNSPLHF
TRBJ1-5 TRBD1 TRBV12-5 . TGTGCTAGTGATACGGGACAGGGCTATAGCAATCAGCCCCAGCATTTT CASDTGQGYSNQPQHF
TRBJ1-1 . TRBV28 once TGTGCCAGCAGCAACCCGGGACTTAGAGCTTTCTTT CASSNPGLRAFF
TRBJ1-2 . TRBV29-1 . TGCAGCGTTGAATGGGCCTATGGCTACACCTTC CSVEWAYGYTF
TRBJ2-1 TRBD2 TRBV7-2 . TGTGCCAGCAGCTGGACTAGCGGGGTGGATTACTACAATGAGCAGTTCTTC CASSWTSGVDYYNEQFF
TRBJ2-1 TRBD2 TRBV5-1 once TGCGCCAGCAGCCCGGGACTAGGGGTCGTGTCCTACAATGAGCAGTTCTTC CASSPGLGVVSYNEQFF
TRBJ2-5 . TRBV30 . TGTGCCTGGAGTGCTTTAATGGGGCTACAAGAGACCCAGTACTTC CAWSALMGLQETQYF
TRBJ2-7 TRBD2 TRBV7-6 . TGTGCCAGCAGCTTAGAGGCGGGGGGGCTGTACTTC CASSLEAGGLYF
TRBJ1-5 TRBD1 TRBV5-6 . TGTGCCAGCAGCTCCAGGGGGTATAGCAATCAGCCCCAGCATTTT CASSSRGYSNQPQHF
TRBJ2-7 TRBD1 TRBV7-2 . TGTGCCAGCAGCTTAGTAGCCTGGGGACAGGGGGCATGGGAGCAGTACTTC CASSLVAWGQGAWEQYF
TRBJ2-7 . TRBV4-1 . TGCGCCAGCAGCCAAGAACAGGCAACCTACGAGCAGTACTTC CASSQEQATYEQYF
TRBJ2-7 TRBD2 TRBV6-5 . TGTGCCAGCAGAAATAACGGGGGGGCATACGAGCAGTACTTC CASRNNGGAYEQYF
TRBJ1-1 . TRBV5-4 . TGTGCCAGCAGCTTACTGAGTAAGAACACTGAAGCTTTCTTT CASSLLSKNTEAFF
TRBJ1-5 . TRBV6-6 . TGTGCCAGCCAGGCAGATGCCGCGCAGCCCCAGCATTTT CASQADAAQPQHF
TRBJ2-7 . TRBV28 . TGTGCCAGCAGTTCCAGAGGTCCCTACGAGCAGTACTTC CASSSRGPYEQYF
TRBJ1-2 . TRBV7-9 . TGTGCCAGCAGCATGGGACACCGCGAAGACTATGGCTACACCTTC CASSMGHREDYGYTF
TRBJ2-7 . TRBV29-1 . TGCAGCGTCGTAGTAGCGCCACTTCTCTCCTACGAGCAGTACTTC CSVVVAPLLSYEQYF
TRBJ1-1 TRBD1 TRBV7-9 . TGTGCCAGCAGCTGGGACAGGGCCGGCACTGAAGCTTTCTTT CASSWDRAGTEAFF
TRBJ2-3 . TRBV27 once TGTGCCAGCAGTTTCGGTCGAAACCTAGGGGGGTATTTT CASSFGRNLGGYF
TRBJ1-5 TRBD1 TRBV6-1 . TGTGCCAGCAGGGACGACGGGACAGGGGTTCAGCCCCAGCATTTT CASRDDGTGVQPQHF
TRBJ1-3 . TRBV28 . TGTGCCAGCAGTTTAGAACCGGGAGGGCGAAACACCATATATTTT CASSLEPGGRNTIYF
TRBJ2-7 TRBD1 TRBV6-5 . TGTGCCAGCAGTTACTCGACCCGGACAGGTTACGGAGAGCAGTACTTC CASSYSTRTGYGEQYF
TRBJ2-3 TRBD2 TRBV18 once TGTGCCAGCTCACCACCAATTTTAGGACTAGCGGTTATTAGCACAGATACGCAGTATTTT CASSPPILGLAVISTDTQYF
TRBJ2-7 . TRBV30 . TGTGCCTGGAGTGCAATCTACGAGCAGTACTTC CAWSAIYEQYF
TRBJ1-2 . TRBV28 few TGTGCCAGCAGTTCCGGGAGGGCAGGTGGCTACACCTTC CASSSGRAGGYTF
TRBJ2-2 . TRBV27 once TGTGCCAGCAGTTTTAGTCAGGGGCGATCCTCCGGGGAGCTGTTTTTT CASSFSQGRSSGELFF
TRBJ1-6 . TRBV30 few TGTGCCTGGATGACCGGGACATTTCATTCACCCCTCCACTTT CAWMTGTFHSPLHF
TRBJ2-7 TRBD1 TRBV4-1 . TGCGCCAGCAGCCACATAACAGGGGACGAGCAGTACTTC CASSHITGDEQYF
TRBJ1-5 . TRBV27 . TGTGCCAGCAGTTTATGGGGGGGTGGCCAGCCCCAGCATTTT CASSLWGGGQPQHF
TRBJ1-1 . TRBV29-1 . TGCAGCGTTGAAAAACAGGCTCAGGACACTGAAGCTTTCTTT CSVEKQAQDTEAFF
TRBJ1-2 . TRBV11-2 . TGTGCCAGCAGCGCCCCGACAGACTATGGCTACACCTTC CASSAPTDYGYTF
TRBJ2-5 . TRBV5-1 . TGCGCCAGCAGCTTCCGGGGGGAGACCCAGTACTTC CASSFRGETQYF
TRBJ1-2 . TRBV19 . TGTGCCAGTAGGAGGCGACAGGAGGTTTCGGGCTACACCTTC CASRRRQEVSGYTF
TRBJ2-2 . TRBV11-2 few TGTGCCAGCAGCTTAACACAGACCGGGGAGCTGTTTTTT CASSLTQTGELFF
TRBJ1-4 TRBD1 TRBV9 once TGTGCCAGCAGCTCCTCCGGGACAGCTAATGAAAAACTGTTTTTT CASSSSGTANEKLFF
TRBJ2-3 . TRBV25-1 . TGTGCCAGCAGTGAATCGGGGACTGGGGCAGATACGCAGTATTTT CASSESGTGADTQYF
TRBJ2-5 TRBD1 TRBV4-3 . TGCGCCAGCAGCCAACCGGGACAGGGAATAGAGACCCAGTACTTC CASSQPGQGIETQYF
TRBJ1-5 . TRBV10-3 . TGTGCCATCAGTGAGTTGCGGGGAACGAGCAATCAGCCCCAGCATTTT CAISELRGTSNQPQHF
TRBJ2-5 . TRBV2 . TGTGCCAGCAGTAGTCCCGGACAGCAAGAGACCCAGTACTTC CASSSPGQQETQYF
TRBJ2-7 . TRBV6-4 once TGTGCCAGCAGTGAGCAGGGGACGGATTCCTACGAGCAGTACTTC CASSEQGTDSYEQYF
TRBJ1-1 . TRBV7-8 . TGTGCCAGCAGCTTAGGAGTAGGGCAGGGTAACACTGAAGCTTTCTTT CASSLGVGQGNTEAFF
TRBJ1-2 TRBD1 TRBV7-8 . TGTGCCAGCAGCGGACGGACAGGGGTCGGCTACACCTTC CASSGRTGVGYTF
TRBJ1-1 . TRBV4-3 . TGCGCCAGCAGCCAAGTTCAGGGGAACACTGAAGCTTTCTTT CASSQVQGNTEAFF
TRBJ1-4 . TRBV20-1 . TGCAGTGTCCGGACAGAGGAAAAACTGTTTTTT CSVRTEEKLFF
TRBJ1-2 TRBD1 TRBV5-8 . TGTGCCAGCAGCCCGACAAGCTGGACAGGGAACTATGGCTACACCTTC CASSPTSWTGNYGYTF
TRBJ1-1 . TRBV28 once TGTGCCAGCAGCTTCGACCGGGAGCACACTGAAGCTTTCTTT CASSFDREHTEAFF
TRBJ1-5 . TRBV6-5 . TGTGCCAGCGGGGAGAGGGGGTTTAATCAGCCCCAGCATTTT CASGERGFNQPQHF
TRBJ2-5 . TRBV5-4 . TGTGCCAGTCCAGAGCTCCCGGGAAACCAAGAGACCCAGTACTTC CASPELPGNQETQYF
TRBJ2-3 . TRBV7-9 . TGTGCCAGCCTGAGGTCCGACGGCACAGATACGCAGTATTTT CASLRSDGTDTQYF
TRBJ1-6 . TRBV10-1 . TGCGCCAGCAGTGAAGGCAGGAATAATTCACCCCTCCACTTT CASSEGRNNSPLHF
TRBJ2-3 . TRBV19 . TGTGCCAGTAGTGTCCTACCTCGAGATACGCAGTATTTT CASSVLPRDTQYF